These 21 T cell receptor beta chains were all obtained from the same sample, sequenced in a study of T cell changes during pregnancy in multiple sclerosis. TCRdb keeps only in-frame clones here, not all; method: immunoSEQ multiplex PCR. The sample includes about 40,000 clones, less than 95% of them seen just once. Here the sequenced sample was peripheral blood, taken in the third trimester of pregnancy. The receptors originated from a female donor with multiple sclerosis, enrolled in a pregnancy study.

This rearrangement joins TRBV5-1 to TRBJ2-1; the match to TRBD2 covers 12 bases. The CDR3 covers 16 residues. Germline CDR1 and CDR2: SGHRS and YFSETQ. Trimming removed 4 bases from V and 6 bases from J; junction bases left unmatched: 8. CDR3: CASSPTGLAGINEQFF. CDR3 sequence (DNA): TGCGCCAGCAGCCCTACCGGACTAGCGGGGATCAATGAGCAGTTCTTC.

V is TRBV7-2 and J is TRBJ2-7, with D possibly matching TRBD1 (5 bases). Trimming pared 1 base from V and 6 bases from J, leaving 16 bases between. The CDR3 totals 15 residues. In germline, CDR1 is SGHTA, CDR2 FQGNSA. The CDR3 nucleotides read TGTGCCAGCAGCTTAGAGGCAGGGCGTTGGAGCGAGCAGTACTTC. Translating gives CASSLEAGRWSEQYF.

This chain joins TRBV5-4 and TRBJ1-6, with D possibly TRBD1 on 6 matching bases. The V gene's germline CDR1 is SGHNT and CDR2 YYREEE (reference sequence). The CDR3 runs 17 residues. Between the trimmed V and J ends, which lost 4 bases and 4 bases, there was a span of 18 bases. The CDR3 reads CASSLAQGLQYNSPLHF. The CDR3 nucleotides read TGTGCCAGCAGCCTCGCTCAGGGGCTGCAGTATAATTCACCCCTCCACTTT.

In its sample, this clone was seen once. This sequence joins TRBV5-8 and TRBJ2-5; TRBD1 aligns across 9 bases. Germline V gene sequence: CDR1 SGHTS, CDR2 YDEGEE. V gave up 3 bases and J gave up 5 bases; unmatched junction bases: 5. There are 14 residues in the CDR3. CDR3 sequence reads: CASSSEDRGETQYF. In DNA, the CDR3 is TGTGCCAGCAGCTCTGAGGACAGGGGCGAGACCCAGTACTTC.

The V call is TRBV19, the J call TRBJ2-7; D may be TRBD2 (5 bases). The CDR3 extends over 15 amino acids. Trimming left V 0 bases short and J 6 bases short, with 15 bases between. The germline V gene encodes CDR1 LNHDA and CDR2 SQIVND (reference sequence). CDR3 DNA sequence: TGTGCCAGTAGTATAGAAGATCGGACTGGATCCGAGCAGTACTTC. As protein: CASSIEDRTGSEQYF. The full variable domain, completed using reference TRBV19 and TRBJ2-7, is DGGITQSPKYLFRKEGQNVTLSCEQNLNHDAMYWYRQDPGQGLRLIYYSQIVNDFQKGDIAEGYSVSREKKESFPLTVTSAQKNPTAFYLCASSIEDRTGSEQYFGPGTRLTVT.

The rearrangement uses TRBV5-6 and TRBJ1-2; D unclear. The CDR3 loop spans 14 amino acids. The V end lost 0 bases, the J end lost 3 bases, and 9 bases lay between the germline ends. From germline, CDR1 is SGHDT and CDR2 YYEEEE. This chain's CDR3 is CASSLGATYYGYTF. CDR3 DNA sequence: TGTGCCAGCAGCTTGGGTGCTACCTACTATGGCTACACCTTC.

V and J are TRBV7-3 and TRBJ2-1; perhaps TRBD2 as D (6 bases). CDR1 and CDR2 from the germline V gene are SGHTA and FQGTGA. Trimming removed 5 bases from V and 9 bases from J, with 26 bases in between. This CDR3 has 17 residues. CDR3 bases: TGTGCCAGCAGCCTACTGGGCTGGAGTGGGGGAGGTGCTGAGCAGTTCTTC. Amino acids: CASSLLGWSGGGAEQFF.

CDR3 amino acids: CASSLKAGNYGYTF. The CDR3 coding sequence is TGTGCCAGCAGCCTCAAGGCAGGGAACTATGGCTACACCTTC. This chain uses TRBV5-6 with TRBJ1-2, with D possibly matching TRBD1 (5 bases). The germline V gene encodes CDR1 SGHDT and CDR2 YYEEEE. V was pared by 4 bases and J by 2 bases, with 12 bases between. The CDR3 loop spans 14 amino acids.

The chain recombines TRBV6-5 with TRBJ1-6; possible D gene TRBD1, 6 bases. Looked up from germline, CDR1 is MNHEY and CDR2 is SVGAGI. V lost 7 bases and J 2 bases, leaving 12 bases between the germline ends. The CDR3 totals 15 residues. CDR3 bases: TGTGCCAGCACCCCCCAGGGGACCTATAATTCACCCCTCCACTTT. This sequence encodes CASTPQGTYNSPLHF.

This sequence joins TRBV7-2 and TRBJ2-1; D may be TRBD2 (5 bases). Germline CDR1 is SGHTA and CDR2 is FQGNSA. With 5 bases removed from V and 9 bases from J, the gap between germline ends came to 11 bases. CDR3 length: 12 residues. This CDR3 reads CASSPLGGEQFF. Here the CDR3 DNA reads TGTGCCAGCAGCCCACTAGGAGGTGAGCAGTTCTTC. The full variable domain, completed using reference TRBV7-2 and TRBJ2-1, is GAGVSQSPSNKVTEKGKDVELRCDPISGHTALYWYRQSLGQGLEFLIYFQGNSAPDKSGLPSDRFSAERTGGSVSTLTIQRTQQEDSAVYLCASSPLGGEQFFGPGTRLTVL.

The chain links TRBV13 to TRBJ1-2; no clear D. Germline-derived CDR1 and CDR2 are PRHDT and FYEKMQ (reference sequence). The V end lost 1 base, the J end lost 4 bases, and 10 bases lay between the germline ends. The CDR3 loop spans 14 amino acids. The CDR3 DNA is TGTGCCAGCAGCTTAGCCCCGACTAGCTATGGCTACACCTTC. Its translation: CASSLAPTSYGYTF.

This clone appeared once. The rearrangement links TRBV28 to TRBJ2-7; 9 bases line up with TRBD1. CDR1 MDHEN and CDR2 SYDVKM come from the germline V gene. The CDR3 is made up of 15 amino acids. V dropped 1 base and J dropped 5; count of bases not matched to a gene: 6. The CDR3 region is CASSLSTGGFDEQYF. The CDR3 DNA reads TGTGCCAGCAGTTTATCCACAGGGGGCTTTGACGAGCAGTACTTC. Together with reference TRBV28 and TRBJ2-7, the CDR3 gives the full variable domain: DVKVTQSSRYLVKRTGEKVFLECVQDMDHENMFWYRQDPGLGLRLIYFSYDVKMKEKGDIPEGYSVSREKKERFSLILESASTNQTSMYLCASSLSTGGFDEQYFGPGTRLTVT.

The rearrangement links TRBV27 to TRBJ1-1, with D possibly TRBD1 on 6 matching bases. The V gene lost 5 bases and the J gene lost 1 base, with 11 bases spanning the gap. This CDR3 is built from 14 residues. CDR1 is MNHEY, CDR2 SMNVEV, per germline (reference sequence). The CDR3 DNA is TGTGCCAGCAGTGTGACAGGAGCGAACACTGAAGCTTTCTTT. Translated: CASSVTGANTEAFF.

J is TRBJ1-2 and V is TRBV19; D uncertain. V lost 6 bases to trimming and J lost 8 bases, with 13 bases between them. This CDR3 is built from 12 residues. Germline lookup yields CDR1 LNHDA and CDR2 SQIVND (reference sequence). CDR3 protein: CASRRQERGYTF. The DNA for the CDR3 is TGTGCCAGTAGGCGCCAGGAACGGGGCTACACCTTC.

The DNA for the CDR3 is TGTGCCAGCACCAGCGATGGAGCAGTCACTGAAAAACTGTTTTTT. It yields the protein CASTSDGAVTEKLFF. The chain has TRBV7-8 and TRBJ1-4, with D uncertain. Germline CDR1 is SGHVS and CDR2 is FQNEAQ. Deletions cut 7 bases from V and 7 bases from J, with 19 bases between. This CDR3 has 15 residues.

This clone was detected only once. V is TRBV9 and J is TRBJ2-7; tentatively, D is TRBD1 (6 bases). The CDR3 spans 14 residues. With 4 bases removed from V and 1 base from J, the gap between germline ends came to 12 bases. Germline loops: CDR1 SGDLS, CDR2 YYNGEE. The CDR3 region has the DNA TGTGCCAGCAGCTTGTACAGGGAATCCTACGAGCAGTACTTC. Protein product: CASSLYRESYEQYF.

This chain joins TRBV6-5 and TRBJ2-7; 11 bases align to TRBD1. The CDR3 length is 16 residues. V dropped 2 bases and J dropped 0; count of bases not matched to a gene: 3. Germline CDR1 reads MNHEY; CDR2 reads SVGAGI. The CDR3 DNA follows: TGTGCCAGCAGTTACCGGGACAGGGGGAGCTCCTACGAGCAGTACTTC. It is translated as CASSYRDRGSSYEQYF.

The rearrangement links TRBV18 to TRBJ2-1; TRBD1 agrees at 11 bases. V lost 5 bases to trimming and J lost 4 bases; unmatched junction nucleotides: 4. This CDR3 has 15 amino acids. Germline V gene lookup returns CDR1 KGHSH and CDR2 LQKENI. The CDR3 nucleotides read TGTGCCAGCTCATCCGGGACAGGGGGGTACAATGAGCAGTTCTTC. It yields the protein CASSSGTGGYNEQFF.

The chain couples TRBV5-8 to TRBJ2-1; 8 nucleotides line up with TRBD1. The CDR3 spans 15 residues. Trimming at V came to 3 bases and at J to 3 bases, leaving 5 bases not matched to a gene. Germline CDR1 SGHTS, CDR2 YDEGEE. The CDR3 is CASSYQGAGYNEQFF. CDR3 sequence (DNA): TGTGCCAGCAGCTATCAGGGGGCGGGCTACAATGAGCAGTTCTTC.

The sample holds a few counts of this clone. The chain combines TRBV6-5 with TRBJ1-2, with 9 positions matching TRBD1. The CDR3 sequence is 14 residues long. Germline V gene lookup returns CDR1 MNHEY and CDR2 SVGAGI. V lost 0 bases, J lost 4 bases, and 0 bases stayed unmatched. DNA of the CDR3: TGTGCCAGCAGTTACTCGACAGGGGGCTATGGCTACACCTTC. It encodes CASSYSTGGYGYTF.

The chain has TRBV19 and TRBJ2-1; 12 nucleotides match TRBD2. Germline V CDR1 and CDR2: LNHDA, SQIVND (reference sequence). This CDR3 is built from 16 residues. V gave up 6 bases and J gave up 4 bases; unmatched junction bases: 7. The CDR3 region has the DNA TGTGCCAGTAGACTAGCGGGGGGAACGGTTTACAATGAGCAGTTCTTC. Translation: CASRLAGGTVYNEQFF.